This T cell receptor (beta chain) was identified in a study of cytomegalovirus exposure and HLA in healthy donors. About the research overall: Approximately 180 million T cells yielded approximately 100 million unique TCR beta sequences, as an earlier analysis found.

With regard to this clone: The antigen remains undetermined.

Amplification used 60 Vbeta primers and 13 Jbeta primers. Only in-frame clones appear in the TCRdb table, and some are missing; sequencing was by immunoSEQ multiplex PCR. The data show some 160,000 clones, roughly 85% seen once. General study results and limits: Serostatus for CMV was the only available immune exposure information.

In germline, CDR1 is SGDLS, CDR2 YYNGEE. This CDR3 is 15 amino acids long. V lost 2 bases and J lost 3; bases outside the gene matches: 3. This clonotype originated in a male donor in good health and CMV-seropositive. V usage is TRBV9 and J usage is TRBJ1-3, with 9 nucleotides matching TRBD1. Specimen: PBMCs. The chain's CDR3 is CASSVGQGYGNTIYF. The CDR3 nucleotides are TGTGCCAGCAGCGTCGGACAGGGGTATGGAAACACCATATATTTT.